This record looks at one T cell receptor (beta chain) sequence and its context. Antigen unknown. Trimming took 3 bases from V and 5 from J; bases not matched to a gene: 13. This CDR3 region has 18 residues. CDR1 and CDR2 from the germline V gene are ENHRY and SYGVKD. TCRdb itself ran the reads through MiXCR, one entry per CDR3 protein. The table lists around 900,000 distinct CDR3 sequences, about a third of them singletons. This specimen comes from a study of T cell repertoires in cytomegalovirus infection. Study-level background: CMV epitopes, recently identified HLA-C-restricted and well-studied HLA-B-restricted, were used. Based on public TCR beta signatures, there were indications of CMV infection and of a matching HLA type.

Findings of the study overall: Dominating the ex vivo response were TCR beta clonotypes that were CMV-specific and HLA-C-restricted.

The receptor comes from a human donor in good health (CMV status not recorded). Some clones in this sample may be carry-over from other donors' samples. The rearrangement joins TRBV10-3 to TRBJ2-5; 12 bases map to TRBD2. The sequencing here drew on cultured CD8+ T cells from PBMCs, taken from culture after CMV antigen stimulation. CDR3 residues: CAISDPTSGGPKWETQYF. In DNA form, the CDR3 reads TGTGCCATCAGTGACCCGACTAGCGGGGGACCAAAGTGGGAGACCCAGTACTTC.